This T cell receptor (beta chain) was sequenced during a study of OX40 agonist ivuxolimab in advanced cancers. The wider study: Patients received intravenous ivuxolimab every 2 weeks at 0.01 to 10 mg/kg. Mean age about 60 years, range roughly 20 to 85; 82.7% male. Under the entry rules, prior anti-PD-1, anti-PD-L1 or anti-CTLA-4 therapy was allowed, and approximately 40% had some. Study findings and constraints: Expanded clones tended on average to be more numerous among CD8+ T cells than CD4+.

This CDR3 is built from 15 residues. Germline CDR1 reads SEHNR; CDR2 reads FQNEAQ (reference sequence). V trimming: 4 bases; J trimming: 8 bases; junction bases outside the gene matches: 11. Profiling relied on immunoSEQ multiplex PCR, and the TCRdb table lists in-frame clones only, not all of them. The sample lists 55,000 to 80,000 clones, about 86% seen once, with 2% to 2.5% in the top ten. Points on this clone: Its antigen remains unidentified.

The source of this sequence is an adult with an advanced solid tumor such as melanoma, head and neck, liver or kidney cancer. The chain is built from TRBV7-9 and TRBJ2-1; TRBD1 aligns across 7 bases. The sample in question was CD4+ or CD8+ T cells sorted from blood, obtained in a trial of the OX40 agonist ivuxolimab. In DNA, the CDR3 is TGTGCCAGCAGCTCCGACAGGGTTTATCTGGATGAGCAGTTCTTC. Protein product: CASSSDRVYLDEQFF. Using reference TRBV7-9 and TRBJ2-1 for the parts outside the CDR3, the full variable domain is DTGVSQNPRHKITKRGQNVTFRCDPISEHNRLYWYRQTLGQGPEFLTYFQNEAQLEKSRLLSDRFSAERPKGSFSTLEIQRTEQGDSAMYLCASSSDRVYLDEQFFGPGTRLTVL.